The present T cell receptor beta chain was sequenced within a study of T cell responses to AZD1222 COVID-19 vaccine. Study observations and caveats: Spike-specific TCR breadth and depth went up after people got two AZD1222 doses. Distributed over spike, vaccine-associated CD4 TCRs predominated at 160-218 and 743-854.

The CDR3 covers 11 residues. Trimming took off 8 bases at V and 7 bases at J, with 11 bases between the two ends. This clone was seen a few times. As yet, its antigen is unknown. Second-dose recipients at about 4 or about 12 weeks were treated as one pooled group. TCRdb keeps only in-frame clones here, not all; method: immunoSEQ multiplex PCR. The table has tens of thousands of clones, 70% to 90% seen once. The sequence came from an adult who received the AZD1222 COVID-19 vaccine. Sample: peripheral blood, taken 28 days after the second AZD1222 dose. This rearrangement joins TRBV12-3 or TRBV12-4 to TRBJ1-2, with D hard to call. Written as DNA, the CDR3 is TGTGCCAGCCTTCTTAATCTTGGCTACACCTTC. Its translation: CASLLNLGYTF.